Listed here are 10 T cell receptor beta chains from one sample, sequenced in a study of shared clonotypes between healthy human individuals. Selected positively for CCR7 and CD45RO-negative, naive CD8 cells excluded terminally differentiated effector memory CD45RA+ cells. Sequencing was performed with immunoSEQ multiplex PCR; in TCRdb, only in-frame clones are kept and a portion is missing. The sample consists of roughly 2,000,000 clones, around 93% of them appearing once. The specimen was naive CD8+ T cells from PBMCs. All receptors come from a man younger than 35 in good health. Some clones in this sample may be carry-over from other donors' samples.

This rearrangement joins TRBV27 to TRBJ2-5; TRBD2 agrees at 9 bases. The CDR3 runs 17 residues. The V segment lost 4 bases and the J segment 4 bases; nucleotides outside the gene matches: 13. Germline-derived CDR1 and CDR2 are MNHEY and SMNVEV (reference sequence). DNA of the CDR3: TGTGCCAGCAGTTCCCCCTGGGCGGGAGGGGGTATAGAGACCCAGTACTTC. Amino acids: CASSSPWAGGGIETQYF.

This clone has a handful of counts. This chain links TRBV28 with TRBJ1-1; D ambiguous. This CDR3 comprises 15 residues. V dropped 6 bases and J dropped 5 bases, with 19 bases sitting between them. Germline CDR1 and CDR2: MDHEN and SYDVKM. The CDR3, as DNA: TGTGCCAGCAGACTCTTAGACCCGTGGGCAACTGAAGCTTTCTTT. This translates into CASRLLDPWATEAFF.

The rearrangement uses TRBV7-9 and TRBJ2-6, with a possible D match to TRBD2 (6 bases). Germline V CDR1 and CDR2: SEHNR, FQNEAQ (reference sequence). Deletions cut 6 bases from V and 1 base from J, with 19 bases between. The CDR3 is made up of 18 amino acids. The CDR3 protein is CASSPTMTRFSGANVLTF. CDR3 sequence (DNA): TGTGCCAGCAGTCCCACCATGACTAGGTTTTCTGGGGCCAACGTCCTGACTTTC.

Of note for this clone: In the same sample, other DNA sequences code for this CDR3. The J gene is TRBJ2-1, the V gene TRBV10-1; 9 positions agree with TRBD2. Germline assignment: CDR1 WNHNN and CDR2 SYGVQD (reference sequence). V lost 6 bases and J lost 7; bases outside the gene matches: 10. This CDR3 region has 15 residues. CDR3 nucleotides: TGCGCCAGCAGCAAGACTAGCGGCCCCGGGAATGAGCAGTTCTTC. It codes for CASSKTSGPGNEQFF.

The chain carries TRBV7-9 and TRBJ1-2; D not certain. The V and J ends lost 0 bases and 5 bases respectively, with 10 bases between them. This CDR3 has 14 amino acids. The germline gives CDR1 SEHNR, CDR2 FQNEAQ (reference sequence). CDR3 in amino acids: CASSLATVTYGYTF. For the CDR3, the DNA is TGTGCCAGCAGCTTAGCAACGGTGACTTATGGCTACACCTTC.

The chain combines TRBV7-9 with TRBJ1-2; TRBD1 agrees at 7 bases. The CDR3 spans 15 residues. After removal of 4 bases from V and 8 bases from J, the junction contained 13 bases not matched to a gene. Germline V gene data show CDR1 as SEHNR and CDR2 as FQNEAQ (reference sequence). The CDR3 sequence: CASSCAGQREEGYTF. The CDR3, as DNA: TGTGCCAGCAGCTGCGCGGGACAGCGAGAGGAGGGCTACACCTTC.

J is TRBJ2-5 and V is TRBV19; 8 nucleotides agree with TRBD2. The CDR3 is 14 amino acids. CDR1 LNHDA and CDR2 SQIVND come from the germline V gene (reference sequence). V dropped 3 bases and J dropped 3; count of bases not matched to a gene: 3. This CDR3 reads CASSIYGREETQYF. DNA of the CDR3: TGTGCCAGTAGTATTTACGGGAGGGAAGAGACCCAGTACTTC.

This chain uses TRBV6-1 with TRBJ2-7; 8 bases are shared with TRBD1. V was clipped by 6 bases and J by 3 bases; unmatched bases: 7. Looked up from germline, CDR1 is MNHNS and CDR2 is SASEGT. The CDR3 consists of 14 residues. The CDR3 region is CASSWTGPSYEQYF. The CDR3 DNA sequence: TGTGCCAGCAGCTGGACAGGGCCCAGCTACGAGCAGTACTTC.

The chain has TRBV4-1 and TRBJ2-3; D gene unclear. V was shortened by 4 bases and J by 6 bases, with 8 bases between the two germline ends. Germline V CDR1 and CDR2: MGHRA, YSYEKL. The CDR3 extends over 12 amino acids. The CDR3 bases are TGCGCCAGCAGCCGTTCGGTGGATACGCAGTATTTT. Its translation is CASSRSVDTQYF.

Concerning this clone: The identical CDR3 is also encoded by other nucleotide sequences in the sample. J is TRBJ2-3 and V is TRBV28; D not certain. V lost 6 bases and J 1 base, leaving 5 bases between the germline ends. Germline V gene data show CDR1 as MDHEN and CDR2 as SYDVKM. The CDR3 has 12 residues. The CDR3 region is CASSPGTDTQYF. The CDR3 DNA reads as TGTGCCAGCAGCCCAGGCACAGATACGCAGTATTTT. Combining the CDR3 with reference TRBV28 and TRBJ2-3 gives the whole variable domain DVKVTQSSRYLVKRTGEKVFLECVQDMDHENMFWYRQDPGLGLRLIYFSYDVKMKEKGDIPEGYSVSREKKERFSLILESASTNQTSMYLCASSPGTDTQYFGPGTRLTVL.